A single sample gave rise to the 23 T cell receptor beta chains below, sequenced in a study of CD8+CD57+ T cells in acquired aplastic anemia. It was patients with CD8+CD57+ cell expansion by flow cytometry who were chosen for sequencing. Template material for TCR beta VDJ and CDR3 profiling consisted of genomic DNA. Each CDR3 protein gets one entry after TCRdb re-called the reads with MiXCR. Among approximately 300,000 distinct CDR3 sequences listed, approximately 58% were seen once. Sequencing was performed on sorted CD4+, CD8+, or CD8+CD57+ T cells (not recorded which) from PBMCs. The source of these receptors is a human donor with aplastic anemia.

This clonotype has a handful of counts. The rearrangement joins TRBV7-2 to TRBJ1-2, with D perhaps matching TRBD1 (6 bases). This CDR3 comprises 13 residues. Germline lookup yields CDR1 SGHTA and CDR2 FQGNSA. V shed 2 bases and J shed 7 bases, with 11 bases lying between them. The CDR3 reads CASSLSQGSGYTF. The CDR3 DNA is TGTGCCAGCAGCTTATCCCAGGGGAGTGGCTACACCTTC.

This clonotype was counted ten times or more. This chain links TRBV11-2 with TRBJ2-5; 7 positions agree with TRBD1. This CDR3 region has 15 residues. Germline V CDR1 and CDR2: SGHAT, FQNNGV. V lost 5 bases and J lost 5; bases outside the gene matches: 11. The CDR3 reads CASSQGQDPMETQYF. DNA for the CDR3: TGTGCCAGCAGCCAAGGACAGGACCCGATGGAGACCCAGTACTTC. The variable domain in full, completed from reference TRBV11-2 and TRBJ2-5, reads EAGVAQSPRYKIIEKRQSVAFWCNPISGHATLYWYQQILGQGPKLLIQFQNNGVVDDSQLPKDRFSAERLKGVDSTLKIQPAKLEDSAVYLCASSQGQDPMETQYFGPGTRLLVL.

Comment on this clonotype: Germline is not matched at one junction end, which may reflect a read error. This rearrangement joins TRBV19 to TRBJ1-6, with a possible D match to TRBD1 (6 bases). Germline CDR1 LNHDA, CDR2 SQIVND (reference sequence). This CDR3 contains 14 residues. The CDR3 sequence: CASSQQGGNPPLHF. DNA of the CDR3: TGTGCCAGTAGTCAACAGGGAGGTAATCCACCCCTCCACTTT.

The sample holds one count of this clonotype. The chain is built from TRBV2 and TRBJ1-1, with D hard to call. This CDR3 region has 12 residues. CDR1 is SNHLY and CDR2 is FYNNEI in the germline V gene. The V end was cut by 7 bases, the J end by 7 bases, with 13 bases between. Here the CDR3 DNA reads TGTGCCAGCACCGGGGATCGGAGTGAAGCTTTCTTT. It is translated as CASTGDRSEAFF.

This clonotype was counted ten times or more. The chain joins TRBV24-1 to TRBJ2-3; unclear D gene. V was shortened by 6 bases and J by 4 bases, with 10 bases between the two germline ends. There are 13 residues in the CDR3. CDR1 is KGHDR, CDR2 SFDVKD, per germline. This CDR3 reads CATSLAGSDTQYF. Written as DNA, the CDR3 is TGTGCCACCAGTTTGGCCGGGTCAGATACGCAGTATTTT.

This clonotype showed up just once. This chain joins TRBV20-1 and TRBJ1-1; D not resolved. This CDR3 has 13 residues. Germline V gene sequence: CDR1 DFQATT, CDR2 SNEGSKA (reference sequence). Trimming took 1 base from V and 0 from J, leaving 6 bases between them. The CDR3 spells CSARGDMNTEAFF. Written as DNA, the CDR3 is TGCAGTGCTAGAGGTGACATGAACACTGAAGCTTTCTTT.

The V call is TRBV7-9, the J call TRBJ1-2, with D uncertain. Trimming left V 5 bases short and J 7 bases short, with 17 bases between. The CDR3 is 14 residues long. CDR1 is SEHNR and CDR2 is FQNEAQ in the germline V gene (reference sequence). The CDR3 sequence is CASSPGQALGGYTF. CDR3 nucleotide sequence: TGTGCCAGCAGCCCTGGGCAGGCCCTAGGTGGCTACACCTTC.

The rearrangement uses TRBV11-3 and TRBJ2-7; D perhaps matches TRBD1 (6 bases). This CDR3 comprises 14 residues. Trimming took off 4 bases at V and 3 bases at J, with 13 bases between the two ends. Per germline, CDR1 SGHNT and CDR2 YENEEA. This CDR3 reads CASSSRTAFYEQYF. Here the CDR3 DNA reads TGTGCCAGCAGCTCCCGGACAGCCTTCTACGAGCAGTACTTC.

This chain connects TRBV7-3 to TRBJ2-1; the match to TRBD1 covers 7 bases. Looked up from germline, CDR1 is SGHTA and CDR2 is FQGTGA. The V gene end was trimmed by 5 bases and the J gene end by 4 bases; junction bases not matched to a gene: 11. CDR3 length: 16 amino acids. The chain's CDR3 is CASSNRQGGTYNEQFF. The CDR3 DNA sequence: TGTGCCAGCAGCAACCGACAGGGCGGAACGTACAATGAGCAGTTCTTC.

The chain carries TRBV10-3 and TRBJ1-3, with D maybe TRBD1 (6 bases). The CDR3 has 15 residues. Germline-derived CDR1 and CDR2 are ENHRY and SYGVKD. Between the trimmed V and J ends, which lost 10 bases and 4 bases, there was a span of 20 bases. The DNA for the CDR3 is TGTGCCAGCAACAAACAGGGCGGGGCAGGAAACACCATATATTTT. This encodes CASNKQGGAGNTIYF.

The rearrangement links TRBV13 to TRBJ1-1, with D unresolved. The CDR3 covers 15 residues. The germline CDR1 and CDR2 sequences are PRHDT and FYEKMQ (reference sequence). Trimming cost V 4 bases and J 4 bases, with 16 bases left between them. CDR3 nucleotides: TGTGCCAGCAGCTCAACGGACGTTCCGGGCACTGAAGCTTTCTTT. Translation: CASSSTDVPGTEAFF.

The chain couples TRBV5-5 to TRBJ2-7; D perhaps matches TRBD1 (5 bases). CDR3 length: 14 residues. The germline V gene encodes CDR1 SGHKS and CDR2 YYEKEE (reference sequence). Trimming stripped 1 base from V and 5 bases from J, with 13 bases between. This CDR3 is CASSLRQGNHEQYF. Written as DNA, the CDR3 is TGTGCCAGCAGCTTGCGGCAGGGTAACCACGAGCAGTACTTC.

This clonotype was found many times. The CDR3 spells CASRQSYGEKLFF. CDR3 coding DNA: TGTGCCAGCAGACAGTCATACGGGGAAAAACTGTTTTTT. The V call is TRBV12-3 or TRBV12-4, the J call TRBJ1-4; D remains ambiguous. This CDR3 is 13 amino acids long. Trimming shortened V by 6 bases and J by 8 bases, and 13 bases separated the two germline ends.

This sequence joins TRBV5-1 and TRBJ2-3; D is unresolved. Deletions cut 4 bases from V and 0 bases from J, with 9 bases between. This CDR3 has 14 amino acids. Germline V gene data show CDR1 as SGHRS and CDR2 as YFSETQ. CDR3 nucleotide sequence: TGCGCCAGCAGCACGGAAGCAAGCACAGATACGCAGTATTTT. Protein: CASSTEASTDTQYF. Looking up the rest from reference TRBV5-1 and TRBJ2-3 gives the full variable domain: KAGVTQTPRYLIKTRGQQVTLSCSPISGHRSVSWYQQTPGQGLQFLFEYFSETQRNKGNFPGRFSGRQFSNSRSEMNVSTLELGDSALYLCASSTEASTDTQYFGPGTRLTVL.

The V gene is TRBV20-1, the J gene TRBJ2-5; 8 bases are a match to TRBD2. This CDR3 region has 12 residues. Germline values: CDR1 DFQATT, CDR2 SNEGSKA (reference sequence). The junction had 3 bases not matched to a gene; V was cut back by 5 bases and J by 4 bases. This CDR3 reads CSAAGGRETQYF. DNA for the CDR3: TGCAGTGCTGCGGGGGGCAGAGAGACCCAGTACTTC.

This clonotype was seen repeatedly, ten times or more. The chain joins TRBV3-1 to TRBJ1-1; the D gene is possibly TRBD1 (6 bases). Per the germline V gene, CDR1 is LGHDT and CDR2 is YNNKEL (reference sequence). This CDR3 has 14 amino acids. V dropped 1 base and J dropped 9 bases, with 15 bases sitting between them. As DNA, the CDR3 is TGTGCCAGCAGCCAAGGATCTGCGGGGACACAAGCTTTCTTT. It codes for CASSQGSAGTQAFF.

J is TRBJ2-1 and V is TRBV12-3 or TRBV12-4; D is perhaps TRBD1 or TRBD2 (5 bases each). Trimming removed 8 bases at V and 3 bases at J, with 14 bases between. CDR3 length: 14 residues. CDR3 sequence: CASGMRGGYNEQFF. The CDR3 nucleotides read TGTGCCAGCGGTATGAGGGGCGGCTACAATGAGCAGTTCTTC.

The chain combines TRBV24-1 with TRBJ1-4; tentatively, D is TRBD1 (6 bases). The length of the CDR3 is 15 residues. CDR1 and CDR2 from the germline V gene are KGHDR and SFDVKD. V was shortened by 12 bases and J by 4 bases, with 20 bases between the two germline ends. Here the CDR3 DNA reads TGTGCCGACTGCCCCGCGCAGGGGCTTAATGAAAAACTGTTTTTT. Translated, it gives CADCPAQGLNEKLFF.

This chain connects TRBV5-4 to TRBJ2-1; 11 bases align to TRBD2. With 0 bases clipped from V and 8 bases from J, the junction kept 7 bases outside the gene matches. CDR1 SGHNT and CDR2 YYREEE come from the germline V gene (reference sequence). This CDR3 region has 16 residues. For the CDR3, the DNA is TGTGCCAGCAGCTTGGTGACTAGCGGGATGGGGTATGAGCAGTTCTTC. It specifies CASSLVTSGMGYEQFF.

This clonotype came up a few times. V and J are TRBV12-3 or TRBV12-4 and TRBJ2-5; D perhaps matches TRBD2 (6 bases). The CDR3 consists of 15 residues. V lost 4 bases, J lost 5 bases, and 17 bases lay in between. The CDR3 region is CASSSGTSGRETQYF. CDR3 coding DNA: TGTGCCAGCAGTTCCGGGACGAGTGGGAGGGAGACCCAGTACTTC.

A remark on this clonotype: Its ends do not fully match the called genes, so a read error is possible. The V gene is TRBV7-8, the J gene TRBJ2-7; D uncertain. This CDR3 has 15 residues. Germline values: CDR1 SGHVS, CDR2 FQNEAQ. CDR3: CASSQDQVSSYEQYF. The CDR3, as DNA: TGCGCCAGCAGCCAAGATCAAGTCAGCTCCTACGAGCAGTACTTC. Based on the CDR3 plus reference TRBV7-8 and TRBJ2-7, the full variable domain is GAGVSQSPRYKVAKRGQDVALRCDPISGHVSLFWYQQALGQGPEFLTYFQNEAQLDKSGLPSDRFFAERPEGSVSTLKIQRTQQEDSAVYLCASSQDQVSSYEQYFGPGTRLTVT.

The chain recombines TRBV7-2 with TRBJ2-7; a possible D gene is TRBD1 (5 bases). Germline lookup yields CDR1 SGHTA and CDR2 FQGNSA. The CDR3 consists of 17 residues. Trimming removed 1 base from V and 2 bases from J, with 18 bases in between. DNA of the CDR3: TGTGCCAGCAGCTTAGAAAGGGGATCAGGGATCGCCTACGAGCAGTACTTC. Amino acid sequence: CASSLERGSGIAYEQYF.

CDR3 coding DNA: TGTGCCAGCAGTAACCGGGACAGGGGGCCTGTTGAGCAGTACTTC. This encodes CASSNRDRGPVEQYF. The J gene is TRBJ2-7, the V gene TRBV6-6; 12 nucleotides agree with TRBD1. Germline CDR1 is MNHNY and CDR2 is SVGAGI (reference sequence). Germline trimming cut 5 bases from V and 7 bases from J; bases unmatched to any gene: 9. This CDR3 has 15 residues.